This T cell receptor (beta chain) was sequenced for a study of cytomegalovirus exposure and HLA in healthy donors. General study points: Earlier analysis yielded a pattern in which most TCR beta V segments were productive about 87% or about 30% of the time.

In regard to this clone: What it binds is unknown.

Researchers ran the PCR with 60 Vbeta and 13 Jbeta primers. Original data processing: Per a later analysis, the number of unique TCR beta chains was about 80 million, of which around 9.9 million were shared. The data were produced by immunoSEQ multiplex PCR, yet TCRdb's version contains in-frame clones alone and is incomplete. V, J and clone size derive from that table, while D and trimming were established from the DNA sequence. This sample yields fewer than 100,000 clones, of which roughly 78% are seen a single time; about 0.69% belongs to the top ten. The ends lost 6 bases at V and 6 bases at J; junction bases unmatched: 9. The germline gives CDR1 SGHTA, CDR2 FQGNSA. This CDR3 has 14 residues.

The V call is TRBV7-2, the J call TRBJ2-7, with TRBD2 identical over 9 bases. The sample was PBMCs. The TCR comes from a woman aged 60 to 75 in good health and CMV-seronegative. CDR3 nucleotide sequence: TGTGCCAGCAGGACAGCGGCTAGCGGGACCGAGCAGTACTTC. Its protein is CASRTAASGTEQYF.